Each of the 7 T cell receptor beta chains below was sequenced from the same sample in a study of blood T cell repertoires in COVID-19. Clones were sequenced by immunoSEQ multiplex PCR, and TCRdb holds only the in-frame ones, with some missing. The table records some 200,000 clones, around 82% of them present only once. Input material: peripheral blood. The source of these receptors is a woman in her 30s who had recovered from COVID-19.

The chain employs TRBV9 and TRBJ2-1, with a weak D call TRBD1 (6 bases). Germline CDR1 SGDLS, CDR2 YYNGEE. There are 15 residues in the CDR3. The ends were cut back, 0 bases at V and 0 bases at J, with 7 bases in the middle. CDR3 DNA: TGTGCCAGCAGCGTAGAGGGACACTCCTACAATGAGCAGTTCTTC. Translating it yields CASSVEGHSYNEQFF. The whole variable domain, filled in from reference TRBV9 and TRBJ2-1, reads DSGVTQTPKHLITATGQRVTLRCSPRSGDLSVYWYQQSLDQGLQFLIQYYNGEERAKGNILERFSAQQFPDLHSELNLSSLELGDSALYFCASSVEGHSYNEQFFGPGTRLTVL.

This clone was picked up many times. V and J are TRBV7-2 and TRBJ2-7, with TRBD1 matching 9 bases. The ends lost 6 bases at V and 3 bases at J; junction bases unmatched: 9. CDR3 length: 15 amino acids. Germline CDR1 and CDR2: SGHTA and FQGNSA. The CDR3 reads CASSRGTGRDYEQYF. In nucleotides, the CDR3 is TGTGCCAGCAGTCGTGGGACAGGGAGGGACTACGAGCAGTACTTC.

As for this clone: Other nucleotide sequences in the sample specify the same CDR3. In DNA, the CDR3 is TGTGCCAGCAGCTTGGATAGGGGTAACTATGGCTACACCTTC. As protein: CASSLDRGNYGYTF. The chain links TRBV5-4 to TRBJ1-2; possible D gene TRBD1, 5 bases. CDR3 length: 14 amino acids. Germline V CDR1 and CDR2: SGHNT, YYREEE (reference sequence). Trimming removed 0 bases from V and 1 base from J, with 7 bases in between.

This chain connects TRBV18 to TRBJ1-3; 9 nucleotides agree with TRBD1. V lost 4 bases to trimming and J lost 4 bases; unmatched junction nucleotides: 11. Germline-derived CDR1 and CDR2 are KGHSH and LQKENI. This CDR3 region has 17 residues. Written as DNA, the CDR3 is TGTGCCAGCTCACTTCGACCGGGACAGGGAAACGGAAACACCATATATTTT. It is translated as CASSLRPGQGNGNTIYF. Full variable domain (outside the CDR3, taken from reference TRBV18 and TRBJ1-3): NAGVMQNPRHLVRRRGQEARLRCSPMKGHSHVYWYRQLPEEGLKFMVYLQKENIIDESGMPKERFSAEFPKEGPSILRIQQVVRGDSAAYFCASSLRPGQGNGNTIYFGEGSWLTVV.

The rearrangement joins TRBV3-1 (or the pseudogene TRBV3-2) to TRBJ2-3; weak D call: TRBD2 (6 bases). In germline, CDR1 is LGHDT, CDR2 YNNKEL (reference sequence). V lost 0 bases to trimming and J lost 3 bases, with 10 bases between them. The CDR3 covers 15 residues. CDR3 DNA: TGTGCCAGCAGCCAAGACCGGGGGAGAACAGATACGCAGTATTTT. It encodes CASSQDRGRTDTQYF.

The J gene is TRBJ1-5, the V gene TRBV15; TRBD1 is a possible D gene (6 bases). The germline gives CDR1 LNHNV, CDR2 YYDKDF (reference sequence). The length of the CDR3 is 17 residues. The germline V and J ends were trimmed by 3 bases and 0 bases, with 15 bases remaining between them. CDR3 sequence: CATSRGKDRNSNQPQHF. In DNA form, the CDR3 reads TGTGCCACCAGCAGGGGGAAGGACAGAAATAGCAATCAGCCCCAGCATTTT.

The chain recombines TRBV7-6 with TRBJ1-3; TRBD1 agrees at 9 bases. Losses at the gene ends were 1 base for V and 5 bases for J; bases not matched to a gene: 3. The length of the CDR3 is 15 residues. Germline V gene data show CDR1 as SGHVS and CDR2 as FNYEAQ. The CDR3 DNA reads as TGTGCCAGCAGCTTAGGGGGACAGGGTAGAAACACCATATATTTT. Translation gives CASSLGGQGRNTIYF.